The table lists the clone carrying this T cell receptor beta chain with a count of one. The data derive from a study of blood T cell repertoires in COVID-19. About the study: The United States, Italy and Spain supplied acute and convalescent COVID-19 samples. T cells, B-cell-depleted T cells, or PBMCs provided the cDNA or gDNA that served as material.

Germline CDR1 reads SGHTA; CDR2 reads FQGNSA. The CDR3 spans 14 residues. With 1 base removed from V and 5 bases from J, the gap between germline ends came to 11 bases. Authors' processing steps: Nucleated cell number was recorded as an estimate derived from reference gene primer amplification. The protocol was immunoSEQ multiplex PCR, while the TCRdb copy is restricted to in-frame clones and leaves out a portion. D and trimming come from the DNA, and the V and J calls and clone size come from that table. The sample lists some 180,000 clones, approximately 86% occurring once. Seattle researchers signed up patients amid active infection and tracked them longitudinally.

The chain links TRBV7-2 to TRBJ2-5; possible D gene TRBD2, 5 bases. The sequenced sample consisted of peripheral blood. The sequence was obtained from a woman older than 75 with COVID-19, enrolled during active disease. CDR3 sequence (DNA): TGTGCCAGCAGCTTAGAACGGAGGTGGGAGACCCAGTACTTC. Translating gives CASSLERRWETQYF.